Each of the 5 T cell receptor beta chains below was sequenced from the same sample in a study of T cells in Graves' hyperthyroidism and ophthalmopathy. RNA transcripts were the template for amplifying TCR beta CDR3 regions. Initially, a first-round RT-PCR of the TCR CDR3 employed the HTBI primer set. Via MiXCR, TCRdb re-called the multiplex PCR reads, giving one row per CDR3 protein. There are under 450,000 distinct CDR3 sequences in the sample; 15% to 20% occur only once, and roughly a third lies in the top ten. Sequenced material: blood. The source is a woman younger than 45 with Graves' hyperthyroidism that later progressed to Graves' ophthalmopathy.

The table lists this clonotype with a few counts. V gene TRBV27 combines with J gene TRBJ1-2; 7 nucleotides align to TRBD1. CDR1 MNHEY and CDR2 SMNVEV come from the germline V gene (reference sequence). V shed 3 bases, J shed 8 bases, and the junction held 6 bases outside the gene matches. The CDR3 runs to 13 residues. The CDR3 nucleotides read TGTGCCAGCAGTTTTACAGGGGCCGGAGGCTACACCTTC. This codes for CASSFTGAGGYTF.

This clonotype was seen many times. The genes are TRBV2 and TRBJ2-3, with 7 bases aligning to TRBD1. V was clipped by 11 bases and J by 7 bases; unmatched bases: 9. Per germline, CDR1 SNHLY and CDR2 FYNNEI. The CDR3 runs to 12 residues. The CDR3 loop reads CAGTDRAYTQYF. CDR3 nucleotide sequence: TGTGCCGGGACAGACAGGGCGTATACGCAGTATTTT.

This clonotype was picked up many times. Compared with germline, one end of the junction differs, possibly owing to a read error. This chain uses TRBV11-1 with TRBJ1-1; 7 bases agree with TRBD1. This CDR3 spans 13 amino acids. Germline CDR1 reads SGHAT; CDR2 reads FQDESV (reference sequence). The CDR3 DNA reads as TGTGCCAGCAGCCAACGTCAGGGGGGTGAAACTTTCTTT. Translating gives CASSQRQGGETFF. The full variable domain, its missing parts supplied by reference TRBV11-1 and TRBJ1-1, is EAEVAQSPRYKITEKSQAVAFWCDPISGHATLYWYRQILGQGPELLVQFQDESVVDDSQLPKDRFSAERLKGVDSTLKIQPAELGDSAMYLCASSQRQGGETFFGQGTRLTVV.

This clonotype has ten or more counts. The V gene is TRBV12-3 or TRBV12-4, the J gene TRBJ1-5; D call uncertain. This CDR3 comprises 12 residues. Trimming shortened V by 6 bases and J by 9 bases, and 12 bases separated the two germline ends. CDR3 nucleotides: TGTGCCAGCAGCCCAAATATATGGCCCCAGCATTTT. Translating gives CASSPNIWPQHF.

On this clonotype itself: This may stem from a read error, because a much larger clone lies one nucleotide away. This chain links TRBV11-2 with TRBJ2-1, with a tentative D call TRBD2 (5 bases). The CDR3 consists of 15 residues. CDR1 and CDR2 from the germline V gene are SGHAT and FQNNGV. The CDR3 coding sequence is TGTGCCAGCAGCCCTACTAAGGAAGACTACAATGAGCAGTCCTTC. Translation: CASSPTKEDYNEQSF.